This TCR beta chain was sequenced for a study of naive and memory T cell subsets. Study results and limitations: No ground truth validated the naive and memory repertoire findings.

About this clonotype itself: Its antigen remains unidentified.

Both TRBC1 and TRBC2 were covered by a beta constant-region primer of two equimolar oligonucleotides. TCRdb re-analysed the UMI-ligation and nested PCR reads in MiXCR, keeping a single row per CDR3 protein. The sample contains some 87,000 distinct CDR3 sequences, roughly 7% of which appear only once. After CD4 positive bead selection, the CD4-negative fraction gave CD8 T cells. Trimming left V 4 bases short and J 0 bases short, with 8 bases between. Germline V lookup: CDR1 SGHNT, CDR2 YENEEA. The CDR3 consists of 14 residues. This TCR was sampled from a human donor in good health. The source material was central memory CD4+ T cells from blood. This chain links TRBV11-3 with TRBJ2-3; D not certain. The CDR3 is CASSYKQSTDTQYF. For the CDR3, the DNA is TGTGCCAGCAGCTACAAACAGAGCACAGATACGCAGTATTTT.